This T cell receptor (beta chain) was found in a study of T-cell reconstitution after alpha-beta-depleted transplantation in children. Study findings and constraints: Recipient T cells and thymic progenitors that survived were the source of the high TCRbeta diversity seen at day 60 in some patients. Several hundred expanded graft clones reportedly were the source of alpha-beta T cells about two months after transplant.

Unique molecular identifiers were incorporated during preparation of the TCRbeta library. TCRdb fed the PCR reads into MiXCR, producing one record per CDR3 protein. The sample has a few hundred thousand distinct CDR3 sequences, approximately 10% seen once. This CDR3 spans 13 amino acids. The V end lost 4 bases, the J end lost 5 bases, and 10 bases lay between the germline ends. Germline values: CDR1 SGHRS, CDR2 YFSETQ. This clonotype was recorded many times. Its antigen is not identified. The origin of this receptor is a child younger than two with acute myeloid leukemia, due to receive a stem cell transplant. The chain couples TRBV5-1 to TRBJ2-1; D call uncertain. The sequenced sample was PBMCs, obtained before TCRalphabeta/CD19-depleted stem cell transplant. CDR3 bases: TGCGCCAGCAGCCGGAGTCGGAACAATGAGCAGTTCTTC. It yields the protein CASSRSRNNEQFF.